This TCR beta chain comes out of a study of blood T cell repertoires in COVID-19. As for the study in general: T cells, B-cell-depleted T cells, or PBMCs provided the cDNA or gDNA that served as material.

Sequencing used immunoSEQ multiplex PCR; TCRdb keeps in-frame clones, though not all of them. The table includes some 270,000 clones, over 80% detected once. This CDR3 comprises 15 residues. The germline V gene has CDR1 SGHAT and CDR2 FQDESV (reference sequence). V was pared by 0 bases and J by 5 bases, with 10 bases between. Sequencing used PBMCs or T cells enriched from blood (not recorded which). This rearrangement joins TRBV11-1 to TRBJ2-2, with TRBD2 as a possible D gene (6 bases). This sequence was found in a woman aged 35 to 49 who had been exposed to COVID-19. The DNA of the CDR3 is TGTGCCAGCAGCTTAGCAGCTAGCGTGACCGGGGAGCTGTTTTTT. Its protein product is CASSLAASVTGELFF.